This T cell receptor (beta chain) was identified in a study of cytomegalovirus exposure and HLA in healthy donors. The V end lost 7 bases, the J end lost 2 bases, and 9 bases lay between the germline ends. CDR3 length: 14 amino acids. Germline V gene data show CDR1 as SNHLY and CDR2 as FYNNEI. Donors showed nominal health when sampled, although they likely had unrecorded immune exposures. The PCR employed 60 Vbeta primers together with 13 Jbeta primers. TCRdb's table, derived via immunoSEQ multiplex PCR, lists solely in-frame clones and lacks some. The table shows about 250,000 clones, with around 83% occurring only once.

The sequence was obtained from a girl aged 2 to 10 in good health and CMV-seronegative. The sample was PBMCs. The chain joins TRBV2 to TRBJ2-6, with unresolved D. In DNA, the CDR3 is TGTGCCAGCATTTCTCCGGCTGGGGCCAACGTCCTGACTTTC. Translating gives CASISPAGANVLTF.